This section outlines one T cell receptor (beta chain) sequence together with its context. Authors' analysis steps: Estimates of nucleated cell counts were drawn from the amplification of reference gene primers. TCRdb's table, derived via immunoSEQ multiplex PCR, lists solely in-frame clones and lacks some. That table furnishes V, J and clone size, whereas the DNA furnished D and trimming. The data show approximately 30,000 clones, about 94% seen once. The entry originates in a study of blood T cell repertoires in COVID-19. The wider study: The United States, Italy and Spain supplied acute and convalescent COVID-19 samples. Sources were T cells, B-cell-depleted T cells, or PBMCs; the material itself was cDNA or gDNA.

Sequencing was performed on peripheral blood. The TCR was taken from a human donor in a cohort sampled during active COVID-19.

CDR3 residues: CASLGPHRGPDYGYTF. CDR3 in DNA: TGTGCCAGCCTTGGCCCTCACAGGGGACCTGACTATGGCTACACCTTC. The chain is built from TRBV2 and TRBJ1-2, with 7 bases aligning to TRBD1. Germline V gives CDR1 SNHLY, CDR2 FYNNEI. Trimming removed 8 bases from V and 3 bases from J; junction bases left unmatched: 15. The length of the CDR3 is 16 residues.